Below, 8 T cell receptor beta chains from the same sample are listed, as sequenced in a study of patients and donors after allogeneic stem cell transplantation. In TCRdb, the RT-PCR reads were re-called with MiXCR into one record per CDR3 protein. The sample holds about 960,000 distinct CDR3 sequences, more than 15% seen once. Sequencing used blood, either unsorted or a sorted T cell fraction (not recorded which). These receptors were obtained from a human donor who was either an allogeneic HSCT recipient or a stem cell or donor lymphocyte infusion donor (not recorded which). It is not recorded whose cells these are; they may come from a transplant donor.

The sample holds a few counts of this clonotype. The chain has TRBV7-9 and TRBJ2-4; D is ambiguous. V lost 3 bases and J lost 0, with 9 bases in between. This CDR3 has 15 residues. Germline V gene sequence: CDR1 SEHNR, CDR2 FQNEAQ (reference sequence). The CDR3 DNA sequence: TGTGCCAGCAGCTTGAAGGAGATAGCCAAAAACATTCAGTACTTC. Protein: CASSLKEIAKNIQYF.

Comment on this clonotype: The junction differs from germline at one of its ends, possibly a read error. The chain couples TRBV11-3 to TRBJ2-4; TRBD1 aligns across 9 bases. This CDR3 is built from 14 residues. The germline V gene encodes CDR1 SGHNT and CDR2 YENEEA. CDR3 in amino acids: CASSPTGGSPPVNF. The CDR3 DNA reads as TGTGCCAGCAGCCCTACAGGGGGCTCGCCGCCTGTCAACTTC.

The V and J genes are TRBV27 and TRBJ1-1; D gene ambiguous. The ends were cut back, 5 bases at V and 0 bases at J, with 22 bases in the middle. This CDR3 has 18 amino acids. Germline V gene sequence: CDR1 MNHEY, CDR2 SMNVEV (reference sequence). CDR3: CASSMGVVTQDLNTEAFF. CDR3 DNA: TGTGCCAGCAGTATGGGAGTTGTGACTCAAGACTTGAACACTGAAGCTTTCTTT.

The chain joins TRBV3-1 to TRBJ2-5; possible D gene TRBD2, 5 bases. CDR1 is LGHDT and CDR2 is YNNKEL in the germline V gene (reference sequence). This CDR3 region has 13 residues. Trimming cost V 1 base and J 4 bases, with 7 bases left between them. The CDR3 DNA reads TGTGCCAGCAGCCAAGGGGGAGCAGAGACCCAGTACTTC. It is translated as CASSQGGAETQYF.

V gene TRBV12-3 or TRBV12-4 combines with J gene TRBJ1-2; D is undetermined. V lost 7 bases to trimming and J lost 6 bases, with 15 bases between them. The CDR3 loop spans 13 amino acids. Here the CDR3 reads CASTSPGGNGYTF. Here the CDR3 DNA reads TGTGCCAGCACTTCCCCAGGTGGGAATGGCTACACCTTC.

The rearrangement joins TRBV2 to TRBJ1-1; TRBD1 matches at 7 bases. V was pared by 4 bases and J by 4 bases, with 9 bases of the junction left unmatched. Germline V gene data show CDR1 as SNHLY and CDR2 as FYNNEI. The CDR3 loop spans 15 amino acids. Here the CDR3 DNA reads TGTGCCAGCAGTGTGACGGGGCAGGGGGGCACTGAAGCTTTCTTT. Translated: CASSVTGQGGTEAFF.

V gene TRBV25-1 combines with J gene TRBJ2-3; TRBD2 aligns across 11 bases. Germline V gene lookup returns CDR1 MGHDK and CDR2 SYGVNS. The ends lost 2 bases at V and 0 bases at J; junction bases unmatched: 4. The CDR3 extends over 17 amino acids. CDR3 bases: TGTGCCAGCAGTGAACTAGCGGGGGGCCCTAGCACAGATACGCAGTATTTT. The encoded protein is CASSELAGGPSTDTQYF.

This clonotype has more than one count but fewer than ten. The V call is TRBV27, the J call TRBJ2-1; 9 nucleotides line up with TRBD2. CDR1 and CDR2 (germline): MNHEY, SMNVEV (reference sequence). V gave up 5 bases and J gave up 3 bases; unmatched junction bases: 8. The CDR3 is 16 residues long. CDR3 in DNA: TGTGCCAGCAGTCTCAATAGCGGGGGCTACTACAATGAGCAGTTCTTC. Translated, it gives CASSLNSGGYYNEQFF.